The present entry profiles one T cell receptor beta chain with its context. Its cognate antigen has yet to be identified. No base qualities exist here, and no much larger clone lies one base off it. For TCRbeta CDR3 sequencing, genomic DNA was extracted from sorted cells using the QIAGEN DNeasy Blood and Tissue Kit. High-throughput TCRbeta CDR3 sequencing, which included PCR amplification with bias correction and internal controls, was done commercially through immunoSEQ. Per the authors' processing: A unique productive TCRbeta sequence was defined by the CDR3 nucleotide sequence when primers matched, and otherwise by the CDR3 amino acid sequence together with the Vbeta and Jbeta genes. As a correction for sorting error, sequences shared between sorted populations at a frequency ratio of 2:1 or less were discarded, and the remaining shared sequences were assigned to the higher population. A sequence was defined as donor-reactive if the sequence was expanded at least 5-fold in CFSE-low cells compared with unstimulated cells and had a frequency of at least 0.01% in CFSE-low cells. Repertoire divergence was quantified by Jensen-Shannon divergence calculated from the top 100 TCRbeta sequences ranked by frequency. For any sample with multiple sequencing runs, sorting error was corrected in each run separately before the runs were pooled. Not all clones reach the TCRdb copy of this immuneACCESS table, which keeps in-frame sequences only. Checked studies attribute under half of the gap to unresolved V genes and leave the rest unexplained. The V and J calls and clone size come from that table; D and trimming were worked out from the DNA. Within this sample are tens of thousands of clones, with 93% of them counted one time only. The leading ten clones occupy about 0.45% of the sample.

The data derive from a study of Tregs in tolerant kidney transplant recipients (dated by TCRdb to about 2019). Context from the whole study: Related donors were used in the transplants with nonmyeloablative bone marrow transplantation, and mixed chimerism was transient in the human trials. TCRbeta sequencing was used in the study to identify donor-specific regulatory T cells before combined kidney and bone marrow transplantation, and the identified cells were then tracked after transplant. Points the paper makes about the study in general: Because only a small number of patients were included, the study had limitations, and the results will need to be validated in larger populations as well as under other immunosuppression protocols. Biological reproducibility was not examined directly, but technical replication error appeared to be minimal. Expanding Tregs with activated donor B cells appeared to identify the most biologically relevant and donor-specific TCRbeta repertoire. PCR primers changed over time for some patients, so nucleotide-level comparison across those patients' samples was not possible. In tolerant patients, donor-specific Tregs expanded more than Tregs overall, which suggests antigen-driven rather than nonspecific expansion.

Interpreted using the paper, the time point label stands for: blood sample drawn before combined kidney and bone marrow transplant. Unstimulated Tregs (CD4+CD25+CD127-), CD4+ non-Tregs (CD4+CD25-), CD4 and CD8 cells were FACS-sorted from thawed PBMCs. Patients were 4 combined kidney and bone marrow transplant recipients from the ITN036ST trial, and only these trial subjects had samples available. Healthy control blood was processed to PBMCs with a Ficoll density gradient and then cryopreserved, whereas patient PBMCs were collected both before and after transplant. The V end gives up 3 bases and the J end 2 bases, leaving 9 bases in the junction not matched to a gene. Its CDR3 holds 18 amino acids, cysteine through phenylalanine. Here the CDR3 DNA is all that survives: 54 bases in frame from base 1. CDR1 and CDR2 were assigned from the germline V gene as LGHNA and YSLEER.

The receptor comes from a human donor who received a combined kidney and bone marrow transplant. Specimen: CD4+ T cells from blood, collected before the transplant. The chain was built from TRBV4-3 and TRBJ2-1; TRBD2 agrees with 11 junctional bases. This receptor carries the CDR3 CASSHYVAGGGPYNEQFF. The nucleotide sequence reads TGCGCCAGCAGCCATTACGTAGCGGGAGGGGGGCCCTACAATGAGCAGTTCTTC.